The T cell receptor (beta chain) described here comes from a study of blood T cell repertoires in COVID-19. Study-wide background: Each recovered donor of Cohort 3 presented with two negative PCRs, clearance, or symptom resolution.

This clone was counted between two and nine times. This sample includes further DNA sequences coding for the same CDR3. Libraries were prepared by immunoSEQ multiplex PCR; TCRdb keeps only in-frame clonotypes and omits some of them. The data hold approximately 240,000 clones, with approximately 87% observed a single time. The CDR3 has 14 residues. V lost 0 bases to trimming and J lost 4 bases, with 9 bases between them. The germline CDR1 and CDR2 sequences are SGHRS and YFSETQ. Sequenced: PBMCs or T cells enriched from blood (not recorded which). The V call is TRBV5-1, the J call TRBJ2-3; D possibly corresponds to TRBD1 (6 bases). The sequence came from a woman aged 50 to 60 in a cohort exposed to, infected with or recovered from COVID-19 (not recorded which). DNA of the CDR3: TGCGCCAGCAGCTTGGGATCAGGGGCAGATACGCAGTATTTT. Its translation is CASSLGSGADTQYF.